One and the same sample provided the 11 T cell receptor beta chains below, sequenced in a study of T-cell reconstitution after alpha-beta-depleted transplantation in children. Unique molecular identifiers were built into the TCRbeta library. TCRdb ran MiXCR on the PCR reads and lists one entry per CDR3 protein. The sample lists about 980,000 distinct CDR3 sequences; roughly 29% were seen once. Material: PBMCs, mostly from graft donor cells, obtained 360 days after TCRalphabeta/CD19-depleted stem cell transplant. The receptors shown here come from a boy in the first two years of life who had a stem cell transplant for SCID, so the T cells may come from the graft donor.

This clonotype came up a few times. This CDR3 reads CATSNGVDTQYF. The DNA of the CDR3 is TGTGCCACCAGCAACGGGGTGGATACGCAGTATTTT. The J gene is TRBJ2-3, the V gene TRBV24-1, with D maybe TRBD2 (5 bases). This CDR3 contains 12 residues. V lost 7 bases to trimming and J lost 6 bases, with 10 bases between them. Germline V gene data show CDR1 as KGHDR and CDR2 as SFDVKD.

The V and J genes are TRBV6-2 or TRBV6-3 and TRBJ2-7, with a possible D match to TRBD1 (5 bases). This CDR3 has 14 residues. Trimming removed 7 bases at V and 2 bases at J, with 15 bases between. Germline CDR1 is MNHEY and CDR2 is SVGEGT. The CDR3 here is CASTFNRIPYEQYF. The CDR3, as DNA: TGTGCCAGCACTTTTAACAGGATTCCCTACGAGCAGTACTTC.

This clonotype has just a few counts. V usage is TRBV5-6 and J usage is TRBJ2-4; D is unclear. Germline lookup yields CDR1 SGHDT and CDR2 YYEEEE. This CDR3 is 14 amino acids long. V shed 4 bases and J shed 1 base, with 9 bases lying between them. In DNA form, the CDR3 reads TGTGCCAGCAGCCCCCGGTGGGCCAAAAACATTCAGTACTTC. Protein sequence: CASSPRWAKNIQYF. The full variable domain, in which reference TRBV5-6 and TRBJ2-4 provide the parts outside the CDR3, is DAGVTQSPTHLIKTRGQQVTLRCSPKSGHDTVSWYQQALGQGPQFIFQYYEEEERQRGNFPDRFSGHQFPNYSSELNVNALLLGDSALYLCASSPRWAKNIQYFGAGTRLSVL.

The gene calls are TRBV19 and TRBJ2-6; D remains ambiguous. Germline V lookup: CDR1 LNHDA, CDR2 SQIVND (reference sequence). V lost 7 bases and J 0 bases, leaving 4 bases between the germline ends. The CDR3 sequence is 13 residues long. In DNA, the CDR3 is TGTGCCAGTAAAGTCTCTGGGGCCAACGTCCTGACTTTC. The encoded protein is CASKVSGANVLTF.

This clonotype was seen more than once but under ten times. This chain connects TRBV24-1 to TRBJ2-3, with a weak D call TRBD2 (5 bases). The CDR3 has 16 residues. V shed 1 base and J shed 5 bases, with 15 bases lying between them. Germline CDR1 KGHDR, CDR2 SFDVKD. This CDR3 is CATSDFPTRGVDTQYF. DNA of the CDR3: TGTGCCACCAGTGATTTCCCTACTAGAGGAGTAGATACGCAGTATTTT.

V is TRBV6-1 and J is TRBJ2-1; D gene ambiguous. This CDR3 is built from 15 residues. V lost 4 bases and J lost 3, with 13 bases in between. Germline loops: CDR1 MNHNS, CDR2 SASEGT. The CDR3 here is CASSGWRFNYNEQFF. The CDR3 DNA reads as TGTGCCAGCAGTGGCTGGCGCTTTAACTACAATGAGCAGTTCTTC.

V and J are TRBV7-2 and TRBJ2-7; D is unresolved. The CDR3 is 12 residues long. Germline V gives CDR1 SGHTA, CDR2 FQGNSA. V was trimmed by 4 bases and J by 4 bases, leaving 8 bases between them. CDR3 protein: CASSSYSYEQYF. Written as DNA, the CDR3 is TGTGCCAGCAGCTCGTACAGTTACGAGCAGTACTTC.

This clonotype appeared a few times. This sequence joins TRBV9 and TRBJ2-1, with 7 nucleotides matching TRBD1. The CDR3 has 17 amino acids. The V and J ends lost 0 bases and 2 bases, in that order; junction bases with no gene match: 8. The germline V gene encodes CDR1 SGDLS and CDR2 YYNGEE. The CDR3 bases are TGTGCCAGCAGCGTAGGCGGGTGGGGGACAGCCTACAATGAGCAGTTCTTC. It translates to CASSVGGWGTAYNEQFF.

V is TRBV15 and J is TRBJ1-4, with D perhaps matching TRBD1 (6 bases). Germline V gives CDR1 LNHNV, CDR2 YYDKDF (reference sequence). Trimming shortened V by 5 bases and J by 7 bases, and 23 bases separated the two germline ends. The CDR3 is 17 amino acids. Here the CDR3 DNA reads TGTGCCACCAGCCGACTGTCCCTCCTACAGGGAATTGAAAAACTGTTTTTT. Encoded protein: CATSRLSLLQGIEKLFF. Based on the CDR3 plus reference TRBV15 and TRBJ1-4, the full variable domain is DAMVIQNPRYQVTQFGKPVTLSCSQTLNHNVMYWYQQKSSQAPKLLFHYYDKDFNNEADTPDNFQSRRPNTSFCFLDIRSPGLGDTAMYLCATSRLSLLQGIEKLFFGSGTQLSVL.

The V call is TRBV5-5, the J call TRBJ2-5, with D possibly being TRBD2 (5 bases). The CDR3 covers 15 residues. V dropped 1 base and J dropped 5 bases, with 15 bases sitting between them. CDR1 SGHKS and CDR2 YYEKEE come from the germline V gene (reference sequence). The CDR3 coding sequence is TGTGCCAGCAGCTTGCCCGGGGTCTTTAGGGAGACCCAGTACTTC. It specifies CASSLPGVFRETQYF.

This clonotype was seen more than once but under ten times. The V and J genes are TRBV15 and TRBJ1-4; perhaps TRBD1 as D (5 bases). The CDR3 has 14 amino acids. Trimming removed 9 bases from V and 4 bases from J, with 15 bases in between. The germline V gene has CDR1 LNHNV and CDR2 YYDKDF (reference sequence). CDR3 residues: CATGVRHLNEKLFF. In nucleotides, the CDR3 is TGTGCCACAGGGGTCCGCCATCTTAATGAAAAACTGTTTTTT.